Only one count was recorded for the clone carrying this T cell receptor beta chain. What it binds is not known. This entry is derived from a study of T cell responses to AZD1222 COVID-19 vaccine. Overall study results and limits: Increases in Spike-specific TCR breadth and depth were seen after two AZD1222 doses. Spike as a whole was targeted by vaccine-associated CD4 TCRs, dominant at 160-218 and 743-854. The study identified only five or six AZD1222 recipients as seropositive at baseline. Possibly, clonal diversity was underestimated; donors were largely white British and included more females.

The V gene end was trimmed by 6 bases and the J gene end by 4 bases; junction bases not matched to a gene: 4. Germline values: CDR1 ENHRY, CDR2 SYGVKD. CDR3 length equals 13 residues. TCRdb keeps only in-frame clones here, not all; method: immunoSEQ multiplex PCR. The sample lists 95,000 to 110,000 clones, approximately 89% occurring once. The chain joins TRBV10-3 to TRBJ1-1; TRBD1 agrees at 8 bases. This sequence was found in an adult who received the MenACWY meningococcal vaccine as a control. The specimen comprised peripheral blood, sampled 28 days after the second dose of the MenACWY control vaccine. The DNA of the CDR3 is TGTGCCATCAGGGACAGGGATGCCACTGAAGCTTTCTTT. This gives the protein CAIRDRDATEAFF.